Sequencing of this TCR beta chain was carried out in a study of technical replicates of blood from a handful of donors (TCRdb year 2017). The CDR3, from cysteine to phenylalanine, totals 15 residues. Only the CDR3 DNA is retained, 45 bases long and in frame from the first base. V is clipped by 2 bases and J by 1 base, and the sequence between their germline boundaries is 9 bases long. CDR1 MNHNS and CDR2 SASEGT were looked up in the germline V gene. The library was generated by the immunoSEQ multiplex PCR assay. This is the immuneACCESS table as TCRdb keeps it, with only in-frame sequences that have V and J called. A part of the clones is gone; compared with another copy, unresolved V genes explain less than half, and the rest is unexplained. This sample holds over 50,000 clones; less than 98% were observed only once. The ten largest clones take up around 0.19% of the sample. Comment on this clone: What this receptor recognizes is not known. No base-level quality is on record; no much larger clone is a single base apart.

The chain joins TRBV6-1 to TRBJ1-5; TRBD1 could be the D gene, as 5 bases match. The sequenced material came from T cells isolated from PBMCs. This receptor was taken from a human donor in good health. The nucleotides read TGTGCCAGCAGTGAATTTCAGGGAAGCAATCAGCCCCAGCATTTT. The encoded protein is CASSEFQGSNQPQHF.